Described below is a single T cell receptor beta chain sequence and its context. This entry comes from a study of blood T cell repertoires in COVID-19. About the study: The United States, Italy and Spain provided the acute and convalescent COVID-19 samples. T cells, B-cell-depleted T cells, or PBMCs provided the cDNA or gDNA that served as material.

Germline CDR1 LNHDA, CDR2 SQIVND (reference sequence). Trimming cost V 5 bases and J 7 bases; bases outside gene matches: 10. The CDR3 length is 15 residues. In the original workflow: Nucleated cell counts were estimated from reference gene primer amplification. Measured with immunoSEQ multiplex PCR; TCRdb has only the in-frame clones, and not every one. V, J and clone size are taken as reported in that table, and D and trimming were inferred from the DNA itself. The sample has 150,000 to 200,000 clones, 80% to 85% seen once. The chain is built from TRBV19 and TRBJ2-1, with 8 bases fitting TRBD2. Sequencing was done on a sample of peripheral blood. The receptor was derived from a human donor with acute or convalescent COVID-19. The donor label of this sample is uncertain. The CDR3 sequence: CASSALAGGENEQFF. The CDR3 bases are TGTGCCAGTAGTGCGCTAGCGGGTGGTGAGAATGAGCAGTTCTTC.